This TCR beta chain was sequenced during a study of T-cell reconstitution after alpha-beta-depleted transplantation in children. Remarks on this clonotype: The antigen is undetermined. A much larger clone differs by one base, so this may be a read error.

The V end lost 2 bases, the J end lost 7 bases, and 17 bases lay between the germline ends. The CDR3 runs to 15 residues. Germline lookup yields CDR1 MNHEY and CDR2 SVGAGI. Unique molecular identifiers were used in preparing the TCRbeta library. A single record per CDR3 protein comes from TCRdb applying MiXCR to the PCR reads. The table has 240,000 or so distinct CDR3 sequences, around 7.5% seen once. Overall study results and limits: About two months after transplant, alpha-beta T cells reportedly came from several hundred expanded graft clones.

This TCR was sampled from a male patient aged 10 to 17 who had a stem cell transplant for acute lymphoblastic leukemia, so the T cells may come from the graft donor. This chain uses TRBV6-5 with TRBJ2-5, with D perhaps assigned TRBD1 or TRBD2 (6 bases each). The sample was PBMCs, mostly from graft donor cells, taken 180 days after TCRalphabeta/CD19-depleted stem cell transplant. The CDR3, as DNA: TGTGCCAGCAGTTACACGGACCTAGGGGGAGGGACCCAGTACTTC. Translated: CASSYTDLGGGTQYF.